This TCR beta chain was found in a study of T cell responses to AZD1222 COVID-19 vaccine. Findings and caveats of the study: Seropositive at baseline were only a handful of AZD1222 recipients. Every sample of the repertoires postdated the peak T cell response. Mapped onto spike, vaccine-associated CD4 TCRs spanned it and were dominant at 160-218 and 743-854. Donors were largely white British and mainly female; clonal diversity was possibly underestimated.

Germline assignment: CDR1 DFQATT and CDR2 SNEGSKA (reference sequence). This CDR3 is built from 10 residues. Trimming took off 6 bases at V and 7 bases at J, with 10 bases between the two ends. TCRdb's copy holds only in-frame clones and misses some; the assay was immunoSEQ multiplex PCR. The sample holds about 93,000 clones, over 85% seen once. This clone is a singleton in its sample. What it binds is unknown. The chain is built from TRBV20-1 and TRBJ2-7; no clear D gene. The sequences come from peripheral blood, collected on day 0 of MenACWY control vaccination. This receptor was obtained from an adult in good health. CDR3 residues: CSANIEEQYF. DNA of the CDR3: TGCAGTGCCAATATAGAAGAGCAGTACTTC.